Below are 15 T cell receptor beta chains sequenced from a single sample in a study of vaccination effects on CD4 cells after COVID-19. For these receptors, no antigen is known. In the ViraFEST assay, antigen-specific CD4+ clonotypes were identified by expansion after peptide-pool stimulation. Cells that had been cultured for 10 days were the source of isolated CD4+ T cells. In the vaccine recipients, nucleocapsid antibodies were negative and there was no prior SARS-CoV-2 infection. Data came from immunoSEQ multiplex PCR; TCRdb stores just in-frame clones and leaves some out. The sample holds fewer than 85,000 clones, 78% seen once. The material sequenced was CD4+ T cells from PBMCs cultured with SARS-CoV-2 spike peptides, taken before COVID-19 vaccination. The receptors were sampled from a human donor who received a COVID-19 vaccine.

The CDR3, as DNA: TGTGCCAGTAGTGCGCGGGGAGCGGGGGGCCCTCGGGAGCAGTTCTTC. It specifies CASSARGAGGPREQFF. The genes are TRBV19 and TRBJ2-1; 9 nucleotides match TRBD2. The CDR3 has 16 residues. Germline values: CDR1 LNHDA, CDR2 SQIVND (reference sequence). The V gene end was trimmed by 5 bases and the J gene end by 10 bases; junction bases not matched to a gene: 15.

The chain is built from TRBV12-2 and TRBJ1-3. TRBV12-2 is a pseudogene locus. The CDR3 is made up of 21 amino acids. The chain's CDR3 is CASRLGEARDSRRRPRNTIYF. The CDR3 nucleotides read TGTGCAAGTCGCTTAGGGGAGGCGAGGGACTCCCGGAGGCGACCGAGAAACACCATATATTTT.

The chain joins TRBV6-6 to TRBJ1-6, with 9 bases matching TRBD1. The junction had 13 bases not matched to a gene; V was cut back by 2 bases and J by 14 bases. Per the germline V gene, CDR1 is MNHNY and CDR2 is SVGAGI (reference sequence). The CDR3 contains 16 residues. CDR3 DNA: TGTGCCAGCAGTTACCCTACGTCTGGGACAGGGTATTCCCTCCACTTT. Protein product: CASSYPTSGTGYSLHF.

This clone was found a few times. The chain has TRBV28 and TRBJ1-6; 11 bases agree with TRBD1. V shed 6 bases and J 7 bases; nucleotides not matched to a gene: 8. There are 16 residues in the CDR3. Germline CDR1 MDHEN, CDR2 SYDVKM. CDR3 bases: TGTGCCAGCAGCCTTAGGACAGGGGGCCTGAATTCACCCCTCCACTTT. Its translation is CASSLRTGGLNSPLHF.

This chain connects TRBV5-1 to TRBJ2-6, with 10 positions matching TRBD1. V was pared by 4 bases and J by 2 bases, with 3 bases of the junction left unmatched. The germline gives CDR1 SGHRS, CDR2 YFSETQ. This CDR3 is built from 16 residues. The chain's CDR3 is CASSAGQGAGANVLTF. The CDR3 DNA follows: TGCGCCAGCAGCGCCGGACAGGGGGCTGGGGCCAACGTCCTGACTTTC.

This clone has a handful of counts. The chain is built from TRBV7-8 and TRBJ1-1; D may be TRBD1 (6 bases). There are 14 residues in the CDR3. CDR1 and CDR2 (germline): SGHVS, FQNEAQ. The germline V and J ends were trimmed by 4 bases and 4 bases, with 13 bases remaining between them. CDR3 sequence: CASSWTTGFTEAFF. For the CDR3, the DNA is TGTGCCAGCAGCTGGACAACAGGGTTCACTGAAGCTTTCTTT.

The chain carries TRBV24-1 and TRBJ2-2, with a weak D call TRBD1 (6 bases). CDR1 is KGHDR, CDR2 SFDVKD, per germline. Trimming took off 5 bases at V and 1 base at J, with 13 bases between the two ends. The CDR3 extends over 16 amino acids. CDR3 nucleotide sequence: TGTGCCACCAGTGGGTTGGGGACACGGAACACCGGGGAGCTGTTTTTT. The encoded protein is CATSGLGTRNTGELFF.

The chain links TRBV15 to TRBJ1-2, with no clear D. The germline V gene has CDR1 LNHNV and CDR2 YYDKDF (reference sequence). The CDR3 totals 15 residues. The germline V and J ends were trimmed by 5 bases and 4 bases, with 17 bases remaining between them. The CDR3 sequence is CATSSRWTLLYGYTF. The CDR3 DNA reads TGTGCCACCAGCTCGCGGTGGACCCTTCTCTATGGCTACACCTTC.

The rearrangement uses TRBV7-9 and TRBJ1-3, with 7 bases identical to TRBD1. Germline lookup yields CDR1 SEHNR and CDR2 FQNEAQ (reference sequence). V lost 0 bases, J lost 3 bases, and 8 bases stayed unmatched. This CDR3 spans 17 amino acids. The CDR3 nucleotides read TGTGCCAGCAGCTTAGCAGGAACAGGGGCAAGTGGAAACACCATATATTTT. Its protein is CASSLAGTGASGNTIYF.

The chain recombines TRBV7-2 with TRBJ2-5, with TRBD2 as a possible D gene (5 bases). Looked up from germline, CDR1 is SGHTA and CDR2 is FQGNSA. Trimming removed 6 bases from V and 5 bases from J, with 13 bases in between. The CDR3 is 13 amino acids. CDR3 amino acids: CASRFGLGETQYF. The DNA of the CDR3 is TGTGCCAGCAGATTCGGACTGGGGGAGACCCAGTACTTC.

The V gene is TRBV29-1, the J gene TRBJ2-3; 7 nucleotides align to TRBD1. The CDR3 covers 15 residues. V shed 5 bases, J shed 6 bases, and the junction held 14 bases outside the gene matches. Germline V gives CDR1 SQVTM, CDR2 ANQGSEA. In nucleotides, the CDR3 is TGCAGCGTTAGCATTGGGACAGACCCTCAGGATACGCAGTATTTT. Amino acid sequence: CSVSIGTDPQDTQYF.

The rearrangement links TRBV10-3 to TRBJ1-2; D possibly corresponds to TRBD1 (5 bases). This CDR3 comprises 13 residues. CDR1 and CDR2 (germline): ENHRY, SYGVKD. V shed 7 bases and J shed 0 bases, with 9 bases lying between them. As DNA, the CDR3 is TGTGCCATCAAAACAGGTGCTAACTATGGCTACACCTTC. Translated, it gives CAIKTGANYGYTF.

The V gene is TRBV19, the J gene TRBJ2-2, with D possibly TRBD1 on 6 matching bases. V was clipped by 3 bases and J by 4 bases, with 15 bases between them. In germline, CDR1 is LNHDA, CDR2 SQIVND (reference sequence). This CDR3 region has 16 residues. The CDR3 DNA is TGTGCCAGTAGTATCCGGCAGGGGTCGGCCACCGGGGAGCTGTTTTTT. It specifies CASSIRQGSATGELFF.

V usage is TRBV5-1 and J usage is TRBJ1-2, with D maybe TRBD1 (5 bases). Trimming pared 2 bases from V and 0 bases from J, leaving 14 bases between. Germline loops: CDR1 SGHRS, CDR2 YFSETQ. This CDR3 has 16 residues. The CDR3 bases are TGCGCCAGCAGCTTCACGGGGGATTTAGCTAACTATGGCTACACCTTC. As protein: CASSFTGDLANYGYTF. Full variable domain (missing parts from reference TRBV5-1 and TRBJ1-2): KAGVTQTPRYLIKTRGQQVTLSCSPISGHRSVSWYQQTPGQGLQFLFEYFSETQRNKGNFPGRFSGRQFSNSRSEMNVSTLELGDSALYLCASSFTGDLANYGYTFGSGTRLTVV.

The CDR3 region has the DNA TGTGCCAGCAGACCGGGACAGGGGCTGGGGGGGGCCAACGTCCTGACTTTC. This sequence encodes CASRPGQGLGGANVLTF. V gene TRBV2 combines with J gene TRBJ2-6; TRBD1 matches at 10 bases. The CDR3 totals 17 residues. Looked up from germline, CDR1 is SNHLY and CDR2 is FYNNEI. With V trimmed by 6 bases and J by 4 bases, 9 bases remained unmatched.